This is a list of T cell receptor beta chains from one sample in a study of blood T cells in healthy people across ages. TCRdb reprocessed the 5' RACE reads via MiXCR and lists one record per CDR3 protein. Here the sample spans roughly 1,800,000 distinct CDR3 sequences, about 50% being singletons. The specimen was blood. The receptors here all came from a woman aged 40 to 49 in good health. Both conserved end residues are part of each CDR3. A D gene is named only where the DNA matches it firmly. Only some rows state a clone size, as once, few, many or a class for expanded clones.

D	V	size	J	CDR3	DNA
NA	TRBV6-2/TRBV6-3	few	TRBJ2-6	CASSYSGYGGSGANVLTF	TGTGCCAGCAGTTACTCTGGTTACGGAGGAAGTGGGGCCAACGTCCTGACTTTC
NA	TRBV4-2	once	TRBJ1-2	CASSQGPWGNPNYGYTF	TGTGCCAGCAGCCAAGGCCCGTGGGGGAACCCTAACTATGGCTACACCTTC
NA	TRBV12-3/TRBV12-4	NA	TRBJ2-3	CASSVMAGAITDTQYF	TGTGCCAGCAGTGTAATGGCGGGGGCGATCACAGATACGCAGTATTTT
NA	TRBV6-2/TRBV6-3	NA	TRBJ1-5	CASSYGTGVSNQPQHF	TGTGCCAGCAGTTACGGAACAGGCGTTAGCAATCAGCCCCAGCATTTT
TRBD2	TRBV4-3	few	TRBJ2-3	CASSQRLAGGSTDTQYF	TGCGCCAGCAGCCAACGACTAGCGGGGGGGAGCACAGATACGCAGTATTTT
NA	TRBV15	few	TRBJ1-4	CATSREFGVLGEKLFF	TGTGCCACCAGCAGAGAATTTGGGGTTCTGGGCGAAAAACTGTTTTTT
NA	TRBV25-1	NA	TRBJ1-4	CASSGSGTGNEKLFF	TGTGCCAGCAGTGGCTCCGGGACGGGGAATGAAAAACTGTTTTTT
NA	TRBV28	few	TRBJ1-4	CASSPTGGSNEKLFF	TGTGCCAGCAGTCCAACGGGCGGTTCTAATGAAAAACTGTTTTTT
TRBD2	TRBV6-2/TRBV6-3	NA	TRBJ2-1	CASSPLAGVYSEQFF	TGTGCCAGCAGCCCATTAGCGGGGGTCTACAGTGAGCAGTTCTTC
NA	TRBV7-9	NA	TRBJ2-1	CASSSGLELLRNEQFF	TGTGCCAGCAGCTCCGGACTGGAGCTGTTGAGGAATGAGCAGTTCTTC
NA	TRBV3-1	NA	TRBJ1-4	CASSLRTAVTATNEKLFF	TGTGCCAGCAGCCTTCGCACAGCCGTTACTGCAACTAATGAAAAACTGTTTTTT
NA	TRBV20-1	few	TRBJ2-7	CSASRSDSYEQYF	TGCAGTGCCAGCCGCTCAGACTCCTACGAGCAGTACTTC
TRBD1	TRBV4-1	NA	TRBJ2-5	CASSAVPGTVQETQYF	TGCGCCAGCAGCGCCGTACCCGGGACAGTCCAAGAGACCCAGTACTTC
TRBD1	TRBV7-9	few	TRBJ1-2	CASSSPIDRGRGTNYGYTF	TGTGCCAGCAGCTCCCCAATTGACAGGGGCCGCGGGACTAACTATGGCTACACCTTC
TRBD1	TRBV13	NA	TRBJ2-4	CASRPGGTGREQYF	TGTGCCAGCAGACCGGGTGGGACAGGGCGGGAGCAGTACTTC
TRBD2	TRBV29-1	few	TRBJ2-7	CSVDGGGYEQYF	TGCAGCGTTGATGGGGGGGGCTACGAGCAGTACTTC
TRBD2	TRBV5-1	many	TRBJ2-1	CASSLERGDYNEQFF	TGCGCCAGCAGCTTGGAGCGGGGCGACTACAATGAGCAGTTCTTC
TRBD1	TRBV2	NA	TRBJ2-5	CASRLGQGVVTQYF	TGTGCCAGCAGACTGGGACAGGGGGTTGTGACCCAGTACTTC
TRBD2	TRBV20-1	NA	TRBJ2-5	CSATEIAGDQETQYF	TGCAGTGCTACCGAGATAGCGGGGGACCAAGAGACCCAGTACTTC
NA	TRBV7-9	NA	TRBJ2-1	CASSLGGVQGEYNEQFF	TGTGCCAGCAGCTTAGGGGGGGTACAGGGCGAATACAATGAGCAGTTCTTC
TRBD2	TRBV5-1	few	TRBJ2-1	CASSLAPLAGAVEQFF	TGCGCCAGCAGCTTGGCCCCACTAGCGGGGGCTGTTGAGCAGTTCTTC
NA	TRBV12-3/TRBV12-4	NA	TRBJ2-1	CASSLSSWDEQFF	TGTGCCAGCAGTTTATCCTCTTGGGATGAGCAGTTCTTC
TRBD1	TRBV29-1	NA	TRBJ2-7	CSVEERTGDEQYF	TGCAGCGTTGAGGAAAGGACAGGGGACGAGCAGTACTTC
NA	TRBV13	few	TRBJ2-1	CASSHRNSLYNEQFF	TGTGCCAGCAGCCACAGGAACTCGCTTTACAATGAGCAGTTCTTC
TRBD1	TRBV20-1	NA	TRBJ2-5	CSARVGAGGWETQYF	TGCAGTGCTAGAGTTGGGGCAGGGGGTTGGGAGACCCAGTACTTC
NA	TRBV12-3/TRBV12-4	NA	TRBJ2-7	CASSLILTVIYEQYF	TGTGCCAGCAGTTTAATCCTGACAGTAATATACGAGCAGTACTTC
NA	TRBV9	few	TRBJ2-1	CASSSNRNLGNNEQFF	TGTGCCAGCAGCTCCAATCGTAATTTGGGAAACAATGAGCAGTTCTTC
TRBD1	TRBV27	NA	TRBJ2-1	CASKRDRVYGLAYNEQFF	TGTGCCAGCAAAAGGGACAGGGTTTATGGGCTTGCCTACAATGAGCAGTTCTTC
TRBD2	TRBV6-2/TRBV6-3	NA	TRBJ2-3	CASSYGGGRQDTQYF	TGTGCCAGCAGTTACGGCGGGGGGCGTCAAGATACGCAGTATTTT
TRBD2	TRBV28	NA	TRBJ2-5	CASSSGGGANEQYF	TGTGCCAGCAGTTCCGGCGGGGGGGCCAATGAGCAGTACTTC
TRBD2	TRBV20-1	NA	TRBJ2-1	CSASPTSGGGNEQFF	TGCAGTGCTAGCCCGACTAGCGGGGGGGGCAATGAGCAGTTCTTC
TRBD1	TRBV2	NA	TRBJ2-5	CASNGQGAAREQYF	TGTGCCAGCAATGGACAGGGGGCCGCAAGAGAGCAGTACTTC
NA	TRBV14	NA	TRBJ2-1	CASSQARANYNEQFF	TGTGCCAGCAGCCAAGCCAGGGCCAACTACAATGAGCAGTTCTTC
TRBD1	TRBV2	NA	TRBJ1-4	CASRLYPGQGARFF	TGTGCCAGCAGACTCTACCCCGGGCAGGGGGCGAGGTTTTTT
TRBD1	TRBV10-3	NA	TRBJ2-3	CAISESTDRGLIADTQYF	TGTGCCATCAGTGAGTCAACGGACAGGGGCCTCATAGCAGATACGCAGTATTTT
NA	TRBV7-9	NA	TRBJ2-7	CAGSFRESSYEQYF	TGTGCCGGCAGCTTCCGAGAGAGCTCCTACGAGCAGTACTTC
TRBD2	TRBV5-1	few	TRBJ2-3	CASSLESGGVLTDTQYF	TGCGCCAGCAGCTTGGAGAGCGGGGGGGTACTTACAGATACGCAGTATTTT
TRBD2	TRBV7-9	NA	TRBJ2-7	CASTYSGGTYEQYF	TGTGCCAGCACCTATAGCGGGGGGACCTACGAGCAGTACTTC
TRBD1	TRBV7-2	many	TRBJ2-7	CASGQDRVYEQYF	TGTGCCAGCGGACAGGATCGGGTCTACGAGCAGTACTTC
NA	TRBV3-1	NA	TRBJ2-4	CASSQEHGAKNIQYF	TGTGCCAGCAGCCAAGAACACGGAGCCAAAAACATTCAGTACTTC
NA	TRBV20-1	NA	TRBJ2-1	CSAPPTGSSYNEQFF	TGCAGTGCCCCCCCGACGGGGTCCTCCTACAATGAGCAGTTCTTC